These 18 T cell receptor beta chains came from one sample sequenced in a study of blood T cell repertoires in COVID-19. Measured with immunoSEQ multiplex PCR; TCRdb has only the in-frame clones, and not every one. This table has hundreds of thousands of clones, 88% appearing once. The sequenced sample consisted of peripheral blood. Source of these receptors: a man older than 75 with acute or convalescent COVID-19.

The chain recombines TRBV6-5 with TRBJ1-1; D is possibly TRBD1 (6 bases). Germline loops: CDR1 MNHEY, CDR2 SVGAGI. V lost 3 bases and J 8 bases, leaving 16 bases between the germline ends. The CDR3 extends over 14 amino acids. The CDR3 DNA sequence: TGTGCCAGCAGTTATGAGGGGACACCCCTCGAAGCTTTCTTT. Protein product: CASSYEGTPLEAFF.

This chain links TRBV3-1 (or the pseudogene TRBV3-2) with TRBJ2-4; D perhaps matches TRBD2 (6 bases). The V gene lost 4 bases and the J gene lost 0 bases, with 10 bases spanning the gap. This CDR3 is built from 15 residues. Looked up from germline, CDR1 is LGHDT and CDR2 is YNNKEL (reference sequence). CDR3 protein: CASSLLGGAKNIQYF. The CDR3 nucleotides are TGTGCCAGCAGCCTCCTGGGGGGAGCCAAAAACATTCAGTACTTC.

The rearrangement joins TRBV12-3 or TRBV12-4 to TRBJ1-6; 7 bases map to TRBD1. V gave up 6 bases and J gave up 7 bases; unmatched junction bases: 3. The CDR3 extends over 13 amino acids. In DNA form, the CDR3 reads TGTGCCAGCAGGGGACAGTGGAATTCACCCCTCCACTTT. Translation: CASRGQWNSPLHF.

This clone was seen once. The chain carries TRBV4-3 and TRBJ1-2; maybe TRBD1 (5 bases). The CDR3 has 12 amino acids. Trimming pared 2 bases from V and 8 bases from J, leaving 9 bases between. From germline, CDR1 is LGHNA and CDR2 YSLEER. The CDR3 DNA reads TGCGCCAGCAGCCAAACAGGAGAAGGCTACACCTTC. Protein sequence: CASSQTGEGYTF.

Many counts were recorded for this clone. The chain is built from TRBV27 and TRBJ1-1; TRBD1 agrees at 11 bases. The ends lost 5 bases at V and 0 bases at J; junction bases unmatched: 5. CDR1 and CDR2 from the germline V gene are MNHEY and SMNVEV (reference sequence). The CDR3 loop spans 16 amino acids. The CDR3 reads CASSPRTGGLNTEAFF. In DNA form, the CDR3 reads TGTGCCAGCAGTCCAAGGACAGGGGGCTTGAACACTGAAGCTTTCTTT.

This clone was seen a single time. CDR3 amino acids: CASSLDVGRETQYF. The CDR3 nucleotides are TGTGCCAGCAGCTTGGATGTGGGGCGGGAGACCCAGTACTTC. This chain uses TRBV5-6 with TRBJ2-5, with a possible D match to TRBD1 (5 bases). The germline V gene encodes CDR1 SGHDT and CDR2 YYEEEE. Trimming removed 0 bases from V and 5 bases from J, with 11 bases in between. The CDR3 consists of 14 residues. The full variable domain, its missing parts supplied by reference TRBV5-6 and TRBJ2-5, is DAGVTQSPTHLIKTRGQQVTLRCSPKSGHDTVSWYQQALGQGPQFIFQYYEEEERQRGNFPDRFSGHQFPNYSSELNVNALLLGDSALYLCASSLDVGRETQYFGPGTRLLVL.

V gene TRBV24-1 combines with J gene TRBJ1-2; 7 bases fit TRBD1. The CDR3 is 14 amino acids. V lost 9 bases, J lost 6 bases, and 12 bases stayed unmatched. CDR1 is KGHDR and CDR2 is SFDVKD in the germline V gene. The CDR3 bases are TGTGCCACCCTTCAAAAGGGGGACAGAGATGGCTACACCTTC. It encodes CATLQKGDRDGYTF.

The chain carries TRBV11-2 and TRBJ2-1, with 12 bases fitting TRBD1. Trimming at V came to 5 bases and at J to 1 base, leaving 9 bases not matched to a gene. Germline V gene sequence: CDR1 SGHAT, CDR2 FQNNGV. This CDR3 comprises 18 residues. For the CDR3, the DNA is TGTGCCAGCAGCAACCGGGACAGGGGGCTAAGGTCCTACAATGAGCAGTTCTTC. The encoded protein is CASSNRDRGLRSYNEQFF.

The V gene is TRBV11-2, the J gene TRBJ2-7; 9 positions agree with TRBD2. Trimming took 1 base from V and 1 from J; bases not matched to a gene: 11. The CDR3 runs 18 residues. The germline V gene has CDR1 SGHAT and CDR2 FQNNGV. This chain's CDR3 is CASSLAPTFSGSSYEQYF. CDR3 sequence (DNA): TGTGCCAGCAGCTTAGCTCCAACCTTTAGCGGGAGTTCCTACGAGCAGTACTTC.

V usage is TRBV7-2 and J usage is TRBJ2-1, with 13 bases identical to TRBD2. Germline CDR1 reads SGHTA; CDR2 reads FQGNSA. V gave up 0 bases and J gave up 7 bases; unmatched junction bases: 9. This CDR3 has 18 amino acids. The CDR3 is CASSLATSGGPFLNEQFF. CDR3 DNA sequence: TGTGCCAGCAGCTTAGCGACTAGCGGGGGGCCATTCTTAAATGAGCAGTTCTTC.

V and J are TRBV10-3 and TRBJ2-7, with D maybe TRBD2 (6 bases). Germline CDR1 and CDR2: ENHRY and SYGVKD. The CDR3 length is 17 residues. V was shortened by 4 bases and J by 2 bases, with 21 bases between the two germline ends. This chain's CDR3 is CAISAGAQSTRAYEQYF. For the CDR3, the DNA is TGTGCCATCAGTGCCGGGGCCCAGTCGACTAGGGCCTACGAGCAGTACTTC.

The V and J genes are TRBV5-5 and TRBJ1-1; possibly TRBD1 for D (6 bases). The germline CDR1 and CDR2 sequences are SGHKS and YYEKEE (reference sequence). The CDR3 is 13 residues long. Trimming took off 5 bases at V and 1 base at J, with 9 bases between the two ends. CDR3 residues: CASSLQGNTEAFF. CDR3 bases: TGTGCCAGCAGTTTACAGGGGAACACTGAAGCTTTCTTT.

The chain carries TRBV7-2 and TRBJ1-1; no clear D. The CDR3 spans 15 residues. Germline CDR1 is SGHTA and CDR2 is FQGNSA. V was pared by 2 bases and J by 3 bases, with 13 bases between. CDR3 DNA: TGTGCCAGCAGCTTATCCGTGGGCTCCTACACTGAAGCTTTCTTT. As protein: CASSLSVGSYTEAFF.

The chain combines TRBV6-5 with TRBJ1-2; D may be TRBD1 (5 bases). V gave up 6 bases and J gave up 3 bases, with 17 bases separating them. This CDR3 is 15 amino acids long. Germline-derived CDR1 and CDR2 are MNHEY and SVGAGI. The CDR3 is CASRRQGEEDYGYTF. The CDR3, as DNA: TGTGCCAGCAGACGTCAGGGCGAAGAGGACTATGGCTACACCTTC.

This chain links TRBV6-5 with TRBJ2-3; D not certain. Trimming pared 6 bases from V and 1 base from J, leaving 8 bases between. Germline-derived CDR1 and CDR2 are MNHEY and SVGAGI. The CDR3 totals 13 residues. CDR3 in amino acids: CASRKRGTDTQYF. CDR3 coding DNA: TGTGCCAGCAGAAAAAGAGGCACAGATACGCAGTATTTT.

The chain uses TRBV28 and TRBJ2-7, with 8 bases aligning to TRBD2. Germline V CDR1 and CDR2: MDHEN, SYDVKM. With V trimmed by 6 bases and J by 3 bases, 4 bases remained unmatched. The CDR3 has 13 amino acids. CDR3 DNA: TGTGCCAGCAGAATAGCGGGAATCTACGAGCAGTACTTC. It codes for CASRIAGIYEQYF.

The CDR3, as DNA: TGCAGCGCCGGAGACCTGACCTACACCTTC. Translating gives CSAGDLTYTF. The chain carries TRBV29-1 and TRBJ1-2; D is unresolved. The V and J ends lost 7 bases and 10 bases respectively, with 13 bases between them. Germline CDR1 and CDR2: SQVTM and ANQGSEA. The CDR3 length is 10 residues.

The V gene is TRBV7-2, the J gene TRBJ1-6, with 8 bases identical to TRBD1. V lost 5 bases, J lost 9 bases, and 9 bases stayed unmatched. Germline V lookup: CDR1 SGHTA, CDR2 FQGNSA. This CDR3 has 15 amino acids. In DNA, the CDR3 is TGTGCCAGCAGCCAAGAACAGGGGGTGGTTTCACCCCTCCACTTT. Residues: CASSQEQGVVSPLHF.